This T cell receptor (beta chain) is drawn from a study of blood T cell repertoires in COVID-19. TCRdb's copy holds only in-frame clones and misses some; the assay was immunoSEQ multiplex PCR. The sample yields 200,000 to 250,000 clones, 70% to 85% seen once. Germline lookup yields CDR1 SNHLY and CDR2 FYNNEI. Trimming pared 7 bases from V and 0 bases from J, leaving 12 bases between. The length of the CDR3 is 15 residues. This TCR came from a woman in her sixties who had recovered from COVID-19. What was sequenced was PBMCs or T cells enriched from blood (not recorded which). V usage is TRBV2 and J usage is TRBJ1-4; tentatively, D is TRBD1 (5 bases). CDR3 in amino acids: CASTPGRATNEKLFF. CDR3 bases: TGTGCCAGCACCCCAGGGAGGGCAACTAATGAAAAACTGTTTTTT.